The present T cell receptor beta chain was sequenced within a study of CD8 T cells in ankylosing spondylitis. By quantitative 5'-RACE with molecular barcodes, the TCR beta libraries were made. Via MiXCR, TCRdb re-called the 5' RACE reads, giving one row per CDR3 protein. This table holds 670,000 or so distinct CDR3 sequences, about 20% found once. This clonotype came up once. Its antigen is as yet unknown. Unmatched junction bases numbered 7, after V lost 5 bases and J lost 0 bases. The CDR3 runs 17 residues. Germline V gene data show CDR1 as SEHNR and CDR2 as FQNEAQ (reference sequence). Findings and limits, study-wide: A motif of 7 or 8 highly homologous TCR beta variants was seen as apparently characteristic of ankylosing spondylitis blood.

The source is a male donor with ankylosing spondylitis. The chain employs TRBV7-9 and TRBJ2-2; 9 bases fit TRBD2. The sample taken for sequencing was blood, either unsorted or a sorted T cell fraction (not recorded which). The CDR3 sequence: CASSAHSGRANTGELFF. The CDR3, as DNA: TGTGCCAGCAGCGCACATAGCGGGAGAGCGAACACCGGGGAGCTGTTTTTT.